The TCR beta chain described here comes from a study of cytomegalovirus exposure and HLA in healthy donors. The study, taken as a whole, reports: As was reported, the HLA-A and HLA-B alleles of most subjects were accurately predicted from TCR beta sequences. Several top significant clusters appeared, in a later analysis, to be linked to common viral pathogens.

The germline V gene encodes CDR1 SEHNR and CDR2 FQNEAQ (reference sequence). V lost 1 base and J 5 bases, leaving 14 bases between the germline ends. The CDR3 covers 15 residues. Worth noting for this clone: Its specificity is not known.

Researchers ran the PCR with 60 Vbeta and 13 Jbeta primers. Sequenced by immunoSEQ multiplex PCR; TCRdb stores in-frame clones only, minus some. This table holds under 120,000 clones, around 80% found once. Sequencing was performed on PBMCs. The sequence was obtained from a woman aged 40 to 49 in good health and CMV-seronegative. The rearrangement uses TRBV7-9 and TRBJ1-1, with a weak D call TRBD1 (5 bases). CDR3 region: CASSLVLGLGTEAFF. In DNA, the CDR3 is TGTGCCAGCAGCTTAGTTTTGGGGCTGGGGACTGAAGCTTTCTTT. Full variable domain (remainder filled in from reference TRBV7-9 and TRBJ1-1): DTGVSQNPRHKITKRGQNVTFRCDPISEHNRLYWYRQTLGQGPEFLTYFQNEAQLEKSRLLSDRFSAERPKGSFSTLEIQRTEQGDSAMYLCASSLVLGLGTEAFFGQGTRLTVV.